The 30 T cell receptor beta chains listed next were all sequenced from one sample in a study of shared T cell receptors in the human thymus. Profiling relied on immunoSEQ multiplex PCR, and the TCRdb table lists in-frame clones only, not all of them. The sample has over 450,000 clones; around 78% are singletons. These data also featured in a second study, about human thymus T cells.

Source material: thymocytes. The receptors derive from a boy in the first two years of life with a congenital heart defect.

The chain uses TRBV27 and TRBJ1-5; a weak D match, TRBD1 (5 bases). The CDR3 has 14 amino acids. V lost 6 bases, J lost 4 bases, and 13 bases lay in between. Germline-derived CDR1 and CDR2 are MNHEY and SMNVEV (reference sequence). The CDR3 DNA reads TGTGCCAGCAGGGGGACTTTTAAAAATCAGCCCCAGCATTTT. As protein: CASRGTFKNQPQHF.

CDR3 DNA: TGTGCCAGCAGTTTAGCAACAGGGGGCGTGGACATTCAGTACTTC. It translates to CASSLATGGVDIQYF. The chain combines TRBV28 with TRBJ2-4; 9 bases agree with TRBD1. The CDR3 runs 15 residues. CDR1 MDHEN and CDR2 SYDVKM come from the germline V gene. After removal of 2 bases from V and 8 bases from J, the junction contained 7 bases not matched to a gene.

The rearrangement links TRBV27 to TRBJ2-1; D is possibly TRBD2 (5 bases). Trimming pared 4 bases from V and 7 bases from J, leaving 8 bases between. CDR1 is MNHEY and CDR2 is SMNVEV in the germline V gene (reference sequence). The length of the CDR3 is 12 residues. CDR3 amino acids: CASSWRWNEQFF. The DNA for the CDR3 is TGTGCCAGCAGTTGGAGGTGGAATGAGCAGTTCTTC.

The chain uses TRBV30 and TRBJ2-7, with 7 bases aligning to TRBD2. The CDR3 extends over 14 amino acids. Germline values: CDR1 GTSNPN, CDR2 SVGIG (reference sequence). The V segment lost 2 bases and the J segment 2 bases; nucleotides outside the gene matches: 6. CDR3 sequence: CAWSWSSGTYEQYF. CDR3 in DNA: TGTGCCTGGAGTTGGTCTAGCGGAACCTACGAGCAGTACTTC.

The chain combines TRBV30 with TRBJ2-7; 8 positions match TRBD2. With 8 bases clipped from V and 7 bases from J, the junction kept 31 bases outside the gene matches. This CDR3 has 19 amino acids. The V gene's germline CDR1 is GTSNPN and CDR2 SVGIG (reference sequence). The chain's CDR3 is CAVDGWREVSPRHIEEQYF. The CDR3 coding sequence is TGTGCCGTGGACGGTTGGCGGGAGGTCTCCCCCCGACATATTGAGGAGCAGTACTTC.

The table lists this clone with a few counts. The chain joins TRBV27 to TRBJ2-1; D is perhaps TRBD2 (6 bases). The V gene's germline CDR1 is MNHEY and CDR2 SMNVEV (reference sequence). CDR3 length: 14 residues. Between the trimmed V and J ends, which lost 8 bases and 5 bases, there was a span of 16 bases. The CDR3 reads CASGRMGGNNEQFF. The CDR3 DNA reads as TGTGCCAGCGGACGGATGGGCGGGAACAATGAGCAGTTCTTC.

The genes are TRBV4-1 and TRBJ1-2, with TRBD1 matching over 12 bases. This CDR3 has 22 amino acids. The V gene end was trimmed by 0 bases and the J gene end by 4 bases; junction bases not matched to a gene: 21. Germline V gene lookup returns CDR1 MGHRA and CDR2 YSYEKL. CDR3 protein: CASSQDLRPVPSGQGAGYGYTF. DNA for the CDR3: TGCGCCAGCAGCCAAGATCTTCGTCCCGTTCCGTCGGGACAGGGGGCGGGCTATGGCTACACCTTC.

The CDR3 loop reads CASSLSAGGRSYNEQFF. The CDR3 region has the DNA TGTGCCAGCAGTTTATCGGCGGGAGGACGCTCCTACAATGAGCAGTTCTTC. J is TRBJ2-1 and V is TRBV27; 8 bases align to TRBD2. Germline V gene data show CDR1 as MNHEY and CDR2 as SMNVEV (reference sequence). There are 17 residues in the CDR3. With V trimmed by 0 bases and J by 0 bases, 4 bases remained unmatched.

V gene TRBV6-6 combines with J gene TRBJ1-4; TRBD1 aligns across 10 bases. CDR3 length: 15 residues. V shed 5 bases and J 5 bases; nucleotides not matched to a gene: 5. Germline values: CDR1 MNHNY, CDR2 SVGAGI (reference sequence). CDR3 DNA sequence: TGTGCCAGCAGTCCCCCGGGACAGGGGAATGAAAAACTGTTTTTT. This translates into CASSPPGQGNEKLFF.

The V gene is TRBV4-1, the J gene TRBJ2-1; the D is unclear. The germline gives CDR1 MGHRA, CDR2 YSYEKL. This CDR3 region has 16 residues. V was cut by 0 bases and J by 0 bases, with 9 bases left in between. The CDR3 region is CASSQDISASYNEQFF. Written as DNA, the CDR3 is TGCGCCAGCAGCCAAGATATCAGCGCCTCCTACAATGAGCAGTTCTTC.

The V and J genes are TRBV6-5 and TRBJ2-7; a weak D match, TRBD2 (6 bases). Germline V lookup: CDR1 MNHEY, CDR2 SVGAGI. Trimming removed 2 bases from V and 3 bases from J, with 14 bases in between. The CDR3 covers 15 residues. CDR3: CASSYGPSEHYEQYF. CDR3 nucleotide sequence: TGTGCCAGCAGTTACGGGCCTAGCGAGCACTACGAGCAGTACTTC.

The chain carries TRBV5-1 and TRBJ2-1; 7 bases map to TRBD1. The V segment lost 8 bases and the J segment 8 bases; nucleotides outside the gene matches: 10. Germline V lookup: CDR1 SGHRS, CDR2 YFSETQ. This CDR3 has 13 amino acids. The CDR3 DNA reads as TGCGCCAGTGGAACTACAGGGGTGGATGAGCAGTTCTTC. Its translation is CASGTTGVDEQFF.

V gene TRBV4-2 combines with J gene TRBJ2-5, with 13 nucleotides matching TRBD2. CDR1 and CDR2 from the germline V gene are LGHNA and YNFKEQ. This CDR3 is built from 18 residues. Trimming took 0 bases from V and 5 from J; bases not matched to a gene: 9. CDR3 in DNA: TGTGCCAGCAGCCAAGATGGGAGGACTAGCGGGAGAGGTGAGACCCAGTACTTC. Its protein product is CASSQDGRTSGRGETQYF.

This clone showed up just a few times. The sample holds other DNA sequences that translate to the same CDR3. The chain recombines TRBV18 with TRBJ2-5, with 7 bases fitting TRBD1. The CDR3 runs to 15 residues. Germline V gene lookup returns CDR1 KGHSH and CDR2 LQKENI. The ends lost 3 bases at V and 1 base at J; junction bases unmatched: 5. The chain's CDR3 is CASSPDGTAQETQYF. The CDR3 coding sequence is TGTGCCAGCTCACCCGACGGGACAGCCCAAGAGACCCAGTACTTC.

The chain joins TRBV6-4 to TRBJ2-3, with 8 bases matching TRBD2. V trimming: 4 bases; J trimming: 0 bases; junction bases outside the gene matches: 6. Germline values: CDR1 MRHNA, CDR2 SNTAGT. CDR3 length equals 16 residues. In nucleotides, the CDR3 is TGTGCCAGCAGTGCCACGACTAGCGACAGCACAGATACGCAGTATTTT. Translating it yields CASSATTSDSTDTQYF.

The CDR3 sequence is CASSEPDSTGEQYF. In DNA form, the CDR3 reads TGTGCCAGCAGTGAACCGGACAGCACAGGGGAGCAGTACTTC. This chain uses TRBV28 with TRBJ2-7, with D possibly matching TRBD1 (6 bases). Germline loops: CDR1 MDHEN, CDR2 SYDVKM. V shed 5 bases and J shed 7 bases, with 18 bases lying between them. The CDR3 consists of 14 residues.

The gene calls are TRBV5-4 and TRBJ2-5, with 8 bases aligning to TRBD1. Germline V gene data show CDR1 as SGHNT and CDR2 as YYREEE (reference sequence). This CDR3 has 18 residues. The junction had 16 bases not matched to a gene; V was cut back by 4 bases and J by 2 bases. This CDR3 reads CASSPLGQGAKVQETQYF. Written as DNA, the CDR3 is TGTGCCAGCAGCCCTTTGGGTCAGGGGGCGAAAGTACAAGAGACCCAGTACTTC.

The chain recombines TRBV30 with TRBJ2-7; a possible D gene is TRBD2 (6 bases). The germline V gene encodes CDR1 GTSNPN and CDR2 SVGIG (reference sequence). Trimming left V 5 bases short and J 3 bases short, with 23 bases between. The CDR3 contains 16 residues. CDR3 protein: CAWSDKVGTGDYEQYF. As DNA, the CDR3 is TGTGCCTGGTCAGATAAGGTTGGGACTGGAGACTACGAGCAGTACTTC.

The table lists this clone with a few counts. The V call is TRBV6-1, the J call TRBJ2-5, with 11 bases identical to TRBD1. From germline, CDR1 is MNHNS and CDR2 SASEGT. V gave up 1 base and J gave up 5 bases; unmatched junction bases: 3. The CDR3 loop spans 15 amino acids. For the CDR3, the DNA is TGTGCCAGCAGTGAAGGGACAGGGGGCGGTGAGACCCAGTACTTC. Its protein is CASSEGTGGGETQYF.

The genes are TRBV28 and TRBJ2-7; tentatively, D is TRBD1 (6 bases). The V gene lost 4 bases and the J gene lost 0 bases, with 19 bases spanning the gap. Germline-derived CDR1 and CDR2 are MDHEN and SYDVKM. CDR3 length: 17 amino acids. CDR3 amino acids: CASSSSPGTPRSYEQYF. The CDR3 region has the DNA TGTGCCAGCAGTTCCTCCCCCGGGACACCCCGCTCCTACGAGCAGTACTTC.

The genes are TRBV19 and TRBJ1-2; TRBD1 agrees at 9 bases. The CDR3 consists of 18 residues. The V gene end was trimmed by 5 bases and the J gene end by 2 bases; junction bases not matched to a gene: 15. From germline, CDR1 is LNHDA and CDR2 SQIVND (reference sequence). CDR3 DNA: TGTGCCAGTAGTCGTCTGTGGGACAGGGTCGAATTGAACTATGGCTACACCTTC. This gives the protein CASSRLWDRVELNYGYTF.

The J gene is TRBJ2-4, the V gene TRBV5-1; 7 bases are a match to TRBD2. From germline, CDR1 is SGHRS and CDR2 YFSETQ. Germline trimming cut 4 bases from V and 2 bases from J; bases unmatched to any gene: 6. The CDR3 is 15 residues long. CDR3 region: CASSLWEGPKNIQYF. As DNA, the CDR3 is TGCGCCAGCAGCCTCTGGGAGGGCCCCAAAAACATTCAGTACTTC.

This chain joins TRBV11-2 and TRBJ1-2; TRBD1 matches 8 bases. Germline V gene lookup returns CDR1 SGHAT and CDR2 FQNNGV. V was pared by 5 bases and J by 5 bases, with 7 bases of the junction left unmatched. The CDR3 is made up of 14 amino acids. Here the CDR3 DNA reads TGTGCCAGCAGCGGACCGGGACAGGATTATGGCTACACCTTC. This encodes CASSGPGQDYGYTF.

V usage is TRBV2 and J usage is TRBJ2-7; unclear D gene. The CDR3 loop spans 10 amino acids. Germline CDR1 and CDR2: SNHLY and FYNNEI. V dropped 7 bases and J dropped 5 bases, with 6 bases sitting between them. The CDR3 DNA follows: TGTGCCAGCATCCCCAACGAGCAGTACTTC. Translation: CASIPNEQYF.

The chain has TRBV27 and TRBJ2-7; D not certain. The CDR3 covers 14 residues. Germline assignment: CDR1 MNHEY and CDR2 SMNVEV (reference sequence). Trimming shortened V by 5 bases and J by 0 bases, and 11 bases separated the two germline ends. CDR3 coding DNA: TGTGCCAGCAGTGGTTTACCACTCTCCTACGAGCAGTACTTC. Translation gives CASSGLPLSYEQYF.

This clone was found a few times. The chain combines TRBV7-8 with TRBJ1-1; TRBD1 matches at 10 bases. The germline V gene has CDR1 SGHVS and CDR2 FQNEAQ. The CDR3 extends over 18 amino acids. V dropped 1 base and J dropped 1; count of bases not matched to a gene: 9. Here the CDR3 reads CASSLEGDRGRENTEAFF. The CDR3 DNA reads as TGTGCCAGCAGCTTAGAAGGAGACAGGGGGCGAGAGAACACTGAAGCTTTCTTT.

The chain joins TRBV7-6 to TRBJ2-3; D remains ambiguous. This CDR3 has 15 amino acids. Trimming took off 1 base at V and 4 bases at J, with 12 bases between the two ends. The germline V gene encodes CDR1 SGHVS and CDR2 FNYEAQ. CDR3 in amino acids: CASSLGFAGPDTQYF. In DNA, the CDR3 is TGTGCCAGCAGCTTAGGGTTCGCAGGCCCAGATACGCAGTATTTT.

The chain joins TRBV13 to TRBJ2-3; 12 bases align to TRBD2. The CDR3 consists of 19 residues. V was pared by 5 bases and J by 0 bases, with 12 bases of the junction left unmatched. The germline CDR1 and CDR2 sequences are PRHDT and FYEKMQ (reference sequence). In DNA, the CDR3 is TGTGCCAGCAGCCCATCGGGACTAGCGGGCCGGACTAGCACAGATACGCAGTATTTT. It translates to CASSPSGLAGRTSTDTQYF.

This chain joins TRBV6-5 and TRBJ2-5, with 7 bases aligning to TRBD1. This CDR3 contains 13 residues. The V gene's germline CDR1 is MNHEY and CDR2 SVGAGI. V was pared by 6 bases and J by 2 bases, with 3 bases of the junction left unmatched. The chain's CDR3 is CASSPGQQETQYF. The CDR3 DNA follows: TGTGCCAGCAGCCCGGGACAGCAAGAGACCCAGTACTTC.

This clone appeared a few times. The chain employs TRBV6-1 and TRBJ2-7, with 9 bases matching TRBD2. The trim removed 6 bases at V and 2 bases at J, leaving 5 bases unmatched. The CDR3 is 14 amino acids. Germline CDR1 MNHNS, CDR2 SASEGT. The CDR3 nucleotides read TGTGCCAGCAGGGGGACTAGCCCAACCTACGAGCAGTACTTC. It codes for CASRGTSPTYEQYF.